One sample yielded the 9 T cell receptor beta chains listed below, sequenced in a study of OX40 agonist ivuxolimab in advanced cancers. Clones were read by immunoSEQ multiplex PCR, and TCRdb kept only the in-frame ones, dropping some. The table includes 60,000 to 70,000 clones, 80% detected once. This material consisted of CD4+ or CD8+ T cells sorted from blood, taken in a trial of the OX40 agonist ivuxolimab. The receptor set was obtained from an adult with an advanced solid tumor such as melanoma, head and neck, liver or kidney cancer.

The chain joins TRBV18 to TRBJ1-3, with a weak D call TRBD1 (6 bases). The V gene lost 5 bases and the J gene lost 0 bases, with 11 bases spanning the gap. Germline V lookup: CDR1 KGHSH, CDR2 LQKENI. CDR3 length equals 15 residues. CDR3 DNA: TGTGCCAGCTCATGGGGACAAATCTCTGGAAACACCATATATTTT. Protein sequence: CASSWGQISGNTIYF.

The V call is TRBV5-1, the J call TRBJ2-1; 8 nucleotides align to TRBD1. The CDR3 length is 12 residues. Trimming removed 2 bases from V and 12 bases from J; junction bases left unmatched: 4. CDR1 is SGHRS, CDR2 YFSETQ, per germline. Here the CDR3 reads CASSLQGERQFF. The DNA for the CDR3 is TGCGCCAGCAGCTTACAGGGGGAGAGGCAGTTCTTC.

The chain is built from TRBV11-2 and TRBJ2-1; perhaps D is TRBD1 or TRBD2 (7 bases each). The V and J ends lost 7 bases and 8 bases respectively, with 15 bases between them. The CDR3 spans 13 residues. Germline V CDR1 and CDR2: SGHAT, FQNNGV. CDR3 loop: CASTPRGRDEQFF. The DNA for the CDR3 is TGTGCCAGCACCCCCAGGGGGAGGGATGAGCAGTTCTTC.

This clone has a single count. This CDR3 is CASSQTQVVSGANVLTF. The DNA of the CDR3 is TGCGCCAGCAGCCAAACACAGGTAGTCTCTGGGGCCAACGTCCTGACTTTC. V and J are TRBV4-1 and TRBJ2-6; tentative D call: TRBD1 (5 bases). CDR3 size: 17 residues. Trimming took off 2 bases at V and 0 bases at J, with 11 bases between the two ends. Germline CDR1 and CDR2: MGHRA and YSYEKL.

The chain employs TRBV25-1 and TRBJ1-6; no clear D. V was pared by 6 bases and J by 2 bases, with 5 bases between. In germline, CDR1 is MGHDK, CDR2 SYGVNS. The CDR3 is 13 residues long. CDR3 DNA sequence: TGTGCCAGCAGCTCACCCTATAATTCACCCCTCCACTTT. It is translated as CASSSPYNSPLHF.

The CDR3 is CARTGAKEQYF. In DNA, the CDR3 is TGTGCCAGAACGGGGGCTAAGGAGCAGTACTTC. V gene TRBV28 combines with J gene TRBJ2-7; either TRBD1 or TRBD2 may fit D (6 bases each). Trimming shortened V by 9 bases and J by 7 bases, and 13 bases separated the two germline ends. This CDR3 contains 11 residues. Germline values: CDR1 MDHEN, CDR2 SYDVKM.

V gene TRBV10-2 combines with J gene TRBJ1-5, with D maybe TRBD1 (5 bases). Germline V gene data show CDR1 as WSHSY and CDR2 as SAAADI. V lost 2 bases and J lost 5, with 10 bases in between. The CDR3 runs to 14 residues. In DNA, the CDR3 is TGCGCCAGCAGTGAGCTCAGGGACCATCAGCCCCAGCATTTT. Translation gives CASSELRDHQPQHF.

The chain has TRBV6-6 and TRBJ1-3; 8 bases fit TRBD1. Germline V gene data show CDR1 as MNHNY and CDR2 as SVGAGI (reference sequence). The length of the CDR3 is 13 residues. J lost 14 bases, V lost 0 bases, and 6 bases had no gene match. This chain's CDR3 is CASSYSQGANLYF. CDR3 coding DNA: TGTGCCAGCAGTTACTCCCAGGGGGCCAATCTATATTTT.

The sample holds one count of this clone. The chain combines TRBV19 with TRBJ1-5; the D is unclear. Germline values: CDR1 LNHDA, CDR2 SQIVND (reference sequence). The CDR3 is 13 residues long. Trimming cost V 6 bases and J 4 bases, with 10 bases left between them. The CDR3 is CASRSGRNQPQHF. The DNA of the CDR3 is TGTGCCAGTAGATCGGGTAGAAATCAGCCCCAGCATTTT. Based on the CDR3 plus reference TRBV19 and TRBJ1-5, the full variable domain is DGGITQSPKYLFRKEGQNVTLSCEQNLNHDAMYWYRQDPGQGLRLIYYSQIVNDFQKGDIAEGYSVSREKKESFPLTVTSAQKNPTAFYLCASRSGRNQPQHFGDGTRLSIL.